The next 12 T cell receptor beta chains were all read from a single sample in a study of cytomegalovirus exposure and HLA in healthy donors. PCR amplification relied on 60 Vbeta primers (plus 13 Jbeta primers). The assay was immunoSEQ multiplex PCR, and TCRdb's table has in-frame clones only and misses some. In the table there are 130,000 or so clones, about 81% of which are singletons. Specimen: PBMCs. These receptors were obtained from a woman in her forties or fifties in good health and CMV-seropositive.

The chain couples TRBV7-2 to TRBJ1-1; possible D gene TRBD1, 6 bases. Trimming took off 5 bases at V and 7 bases at J, with 8 bases between the two ends. The germline gives CDR1 SGHTA, CDR2 FQGNSA. The CDR3 extends over 11 amino acids. The CDR3 nucleotides are TGTGCCAGCAGCGCCAGGGGTGAAGCTTTCTTT. Translating it yields CASSARGEAFF. The entire variable domain, with the rest obtained from reference TRBV7-2 and TRBJ1-1, is as follows: GAGVSQSPSNKVTEKGKDVELRCDPISGHTALYWYRQSLGQGLEFLIYFQGNSAPDKSGLPSDRFSAERTGGSVSTLTIQRTQQEDSAVYLCASSARGEAFFGQGTRLTVV.

The chain has TRBV2 and TRBJ1-2, with a possible D match to TRBD1 (5 bases). Trimming removed 6 bases at V and 8 bases at J, with 10 bases between. Germline V gene sequence: CDR1 SNHLY, CDR2 FYNNEI. This CDR3 has 11 amino acids. The chain's CDR3 is CASRGLQGYTF. The DNA of the CDR3 is TGTGCCAGCAGGGGGCTGCAAGGCTACACCTTC.

The J gene is TRBJ2-3, the V gene TRBV7-9; TRBD2 agrees at 7 bases. Germline V gene data show CDR1 as SEHNR and CDR2 as FQNEAQ (reference sequence). V gave up 10 bases and J gave up 6 bases; unmatched junction bases: 13. This CDR3 has 14 amino acids. This CDR3 reads CATKRGGSGDTQYF. CDR3 DNA: TGTGCCACAAAAAGGGGAGGTAGCGGGGATACGCAGTATTTT.

This chain uses TRBV30 with TRBJ1-1, with 8 bases identical to TRBD1. Germline trimming cut 4 bases from V and 6 bases from J; bases unmatched to any gene: 13. Germline assignment: CDR1 GTSNPN and CDR2 SVGIG (reference sequence). The CDR3 sequence is 15 residues long. The CDR3 loop is CAWTARGRGFSEAFF. The DNA for the CDR3 is TGTGCCTGGACCGCCAGGGGGCGCGGTTTCTCTGAAGCTTTCTTT.

The chain uses TRBV7-2 and TRBJ1-5; 8 bases fit TRBD1. J was trimmed by 2 bases and V by 5 bases; bases with no gene match: 5. The CDR3 runs 15 residues. CDR1 is SGHTA and CDR2 is FQGNSA in the germline V gene. The CDR3 sequence: CASSATGDGNQPQHF. The CDR3 coding sequence is TGTGCCAGCAGCGCGACAGGGGACGGCAATCAGCCCCAGCATTTT.

This clone was seen more than once but under ten times. The rearrangement joins TRBV28 to TRBJ2-3; 9 nucleotides match TRBD1. CDR1 MDHEN and CDR2 SYDVKM come from the germline V gene. J gave up 0 bases and V 6 bases, and 7 bases lay outside the gene matches. CDR3 length equals 16 residues. The CDR3 spells CASSPTGGLSTDTQYF. The DNA for the CDR3 is TGTGCCAGCAGCCCGACAGGGGGTCTGAGCACAGATACGCAGTATTTT.

V is TRBV6-5 and J is TRBJ1-1; perhaps TRBD1 as D (6 bases). CDR3 length equals 14 residues. Trimming took off 0 bases at V and 5 bases at J, with 10 bases between the two ends. Germline loops: CDR1 MNHEY, CDR2 SVGAGI. The CDR3 region is CASSYSRGWTEAFF. CDR3 DNA sequence: TGTGCCAGCAGTTACTCGAGGGGGTGGACTGAAGCTTTCTTT.

J is TRBJ2-1 and V is TRBV7-9; D possibly corresponds to TRBD2 (5 bases). Germline V gives CDR1 SEHNR, CDR2 FQNEAQ (reference sequence). Trimming shortened V by 1 base and J by 10 bases, and 8 bases separated the two germline ends. The CDR3 spans 12 residues. The CDR3 here is CASSLDWREQFF. The CDR3 bases are TGTGCCAGCAGCTTAGATTGGAGGGAGCAGTTCTTC.

In the case of this clone: One end of the junction does not line up with germline, which may come from a read error. V usage is TRBV7-7 and J usage is TRBJ2-3, with TRBD1 identical over 8 bases. The CDR3 is 13 amino acids. From germline, CDR1 is SSHAT and CDR2 FNYEAQ (reference sequence). In nucleotides, the CDR3 is TGTGCTAGCAGCCTGGACAGGGCCGATACGCAGTATTTT. Residues: CASSLDRADTQYF. Filled out from reference TRBV7-7 and TRBJ2-3, the complete variable domain reads GAGVSQSPRYKVTKRGQDVTLRCDPISSHATLYWYQQALGQGPEFLTYFNYEAQPDKSGLPSDRFSAERPEGSISTLTIQRTEQRDSAMYRCASSLDRADTQYFGPGTRLTVL.

This chain uses TRBV7-8 with TRBJ1-5; 7 nucleotides agree with TRBD1. This CDR3 comprises 15 residues. V trimming: 6 bases; J trimming: 4 bases; junction bases outside the gene matches: 9. Germline assignment: CDR1 SGHVS and CDR2 FQNEAQ. CDR3 DNA: TGTGCCAGCAGAACCGGGACGGGACAGAATCAGCCCCAGCATTTT. It encodes CASRTGTGQNQPQHF.

Turning to this clone: The identical CDR3 is also encoded by other nucleotide sequences in the sample. This rearrangement joins TRBV29-1 to TRBJ2-5, with 8 bases matching TRBD2. Per the germline V gene, CDR1 is SQVTM and CDR2 is ANQGSEA. The V and J ends lost 3 bases and 2 bases, in that order; junction bases with no gene match: 2. This CDR3 is built from 13 residues. The CDR3 spells CSVESGSQETQYF. The CDR3 nucleotides read TGCAGCGTTGAGAGCGGGAGTCAAGAGACCCAGTACTTC.

The chain joins TRBV30 to TRBJ1-6; D is ambiguous. The V gene's germline CDR1 is GTSNPN and CDR2 SVGIG (reference sequence). This CDR3 has 13 residues. V dropped 3 bases and J dropped 11 bases, with 14 bases sitting between them. CDR3 residues: CAWRSKITAPLHF. The CDR3 DNA sequence: TGTGCCTGGAGATCCAAAATTACAGCACCCCTCCACTTT.